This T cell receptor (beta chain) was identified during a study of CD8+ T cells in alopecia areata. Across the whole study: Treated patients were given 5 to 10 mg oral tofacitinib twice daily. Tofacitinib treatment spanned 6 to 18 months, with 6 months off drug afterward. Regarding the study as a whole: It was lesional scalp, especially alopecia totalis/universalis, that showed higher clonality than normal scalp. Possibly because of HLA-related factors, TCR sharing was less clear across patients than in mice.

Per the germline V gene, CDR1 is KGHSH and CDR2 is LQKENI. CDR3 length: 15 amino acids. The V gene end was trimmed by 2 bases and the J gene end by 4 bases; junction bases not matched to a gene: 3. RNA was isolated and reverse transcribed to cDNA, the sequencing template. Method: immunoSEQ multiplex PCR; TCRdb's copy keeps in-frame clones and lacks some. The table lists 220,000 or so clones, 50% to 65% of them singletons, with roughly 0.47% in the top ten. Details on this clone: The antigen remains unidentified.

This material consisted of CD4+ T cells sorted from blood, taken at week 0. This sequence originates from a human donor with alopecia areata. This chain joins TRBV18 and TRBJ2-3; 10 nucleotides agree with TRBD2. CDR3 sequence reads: CASSPASGGADTQYF. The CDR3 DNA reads TGTGCCAGCTCACCAGCTAGCGGGGGAGCAGATACGCAGTATTTT.